This T cell receptor (beta chain) was captured in a study of T cells in Graves' hyperthyroidism and ophthalmopathy. Looked up from germline, CDR1 is LNHNV and CDR2 is YYDKDF (reference sequence). This CDR3 comprises 15 residues. V was clipped by 4 bases and J by 1 base, with 11 bases between them. Criteria for exclusion of patients were uncontrolled infection, other autoimmune disease, pregnancy or lactation. RNA transcripts yielded amplified TCR beta CDR3 regions. A set of HTBI primers served as the primers for a first-round RT-PCR of the TCR CDR3. TCRdb re-called the multiplex PCR reads through MiXCR, storing one row per CDR3 protein. The sample shows roughly 500,000 distinct CDR3 sequences, under 60% of them seen only once.

Sequencing was carried out using peripheral blood or thyroid tissue (not recorded which). This chain connects TRBV15 to TRBJ1-5; tentatively, D is TRBD1 (6 bases). This receptor was obtained from an adult woman with Graves' disease, either hyperthyroidism or ophthalmopathy (not recorded which). The DNA for the CDR3 is TGTGCCACCAGCACCGGGACACCAAGCAATCAGCCCCAGCATTTT. Protein sequence: CATSTGTPSNQPQHF.